This paragraph covers one T cell receptor beta chain sequence. This specimen comes from a study of T cell responses to AZD1222 COVID-19 vaccine. Deletions cut 7 bases from V and 5 bases from J, with 17 bases between. This CDR3 region has 14 residues. Germline V lookup: CDR1 SNHLY, CDR2 FYNNEI. Sequenced by immunoSEQ multiplex PCR; TCRdb stores in-frame clones only, minus some. Here the sample spans tens of thousands of clones, 90% to 95% being singletons. The chain links TRBV2 to TRBJ1-1, with D unresolved. This TCR came from an adult in good health. Sequencing used peripheral blood, obtained on day 0 of MenACWY control vaccination. CDR3 DNA sequence: TGTGCCAGCACCAAAAAATCATGGGAGACTGAAGCTTTCTTT. Translation: CASTKKSWETEAFF.